A selection of T cell receptor beta chains follows, all from one sample in a study of cytomegalovirus exposure and HLA in healthy donors. Measured with immunoSEQ multiplex PCR; TCRdb has only the in-frame clones, and not every one. The top ten clones hold 0.95% to 1.1% of a sample with about 270,000 clones, about 86% of them seen once. Sequencing was performed on PBMCs. The receptor set was obtained from a woman aged 18-35 years in good health and CMV-seronegative. The CDR3 runs from the conserved cysteine through the conserved F or W. The D gene is left open where the match is weak. Rows give clone size only sometimes, using once, few, many, or a class for an expanded clone.

.	TRBV18	.	TRBJ1-1	CASSPMSDPGDTEAFF	TGTGCCAGCTCACCAATGTCCGACCCCGGGGACACTGAAGCTTTCTTT
.	TRBV6-5	.	TRBJ1-1	CASSSTLQVLAGGAFF	TGTGCCAGCAGTTCGACTCTACAGGTTCTCGCCGGGGGAGCTTTCTTT
.	TRBV5-1	.	TRBJ1-1	CASSFDSRGGNTEAFF	TGCGCCAGCAGCTTCGATTCGCGAGGGGGAAACACTGAAGCTTTCTTT
.	TRBV27	.	TRBJ2-1	CASSSRMEYNEQFF	TGTGCCAGCAGTTCGCGGATGGAATACAATGAGCAGTTCTTC
.	TRBV29-1	TRBD1	TRBJ1-4	CSARTGTNEKLFF	TGCAGCGCAAGGACAGGGACTAATGAAAAACTGTTTTTT
.	TRBV19	TRBD1	TRBJ1-1	CASSIQGTEANTEAFF	TGTGCCAGTAGTATACAGGGGACAGAAGCGAACACTGAAGCTTTCTTT
.	TRBV9	TRBD2	TRBJ2-7	CASSDRTSGTVGNFYEQYF	TGTGCCAGCAGCGACCGGACTAGCGGGACGGTGGGTAATTTCTACGAGCAGTACTTC
.	TRBV29-1	.	TRBJ2-7	CSVVRAGTYEQYF	TGCAGCGTTGTGCGCGCGGGGACCTACGAGCAGTACTTC
few	TRBV5-8	.	TRBJ1-2	CASSLGAGYGYTF	TGTGCCAGCAGCTTGGGGGCAGGGTATGGCTACACCTTC
.	TRBV6-6	TRBD1	TRBJ1-2	CASTLGTDYGYTF	TGTGCCAGCACCCTCGGGACAGACTATGGCTACACCTTC
.	TRBV6-6	TRBD1	TRBJ1-3	CASTRRQGVSGNTIYF	TGTGCCAGCACCCGGCGACAGGGCGTTTCTGGAAACACCATATATTTT
.	TRBV10-1	TRBD1	TRBJ1-1	CASSPTGDRITEAFF	TGCGCCAGCAGTCCAACGGGGGACAGGATCACTGAAGCTTTCTTT
.	TRBV9	TRBD1	TRBJ1-1	CASSTTDRGTEAFF	TGTGCCAGCAGCACAACGGACAGGGGGACTGAAGCTTTCTTT
.	TRBV7-2	TRBD1	TRBJ1-1	CASSLTGQGLSTEAFF	TGTGCCAGCAGCTTAACCGGACAGGGTTTGAGTACTGAAGCTTTCTTT
.	TRBV11-2	.	TRBJ1-4	CASSSYRATNEKLFF	TGTGCCAGCAGCTCGTACAGAGCAACTAATGAAAAACTGTTTTTT
.	TRBV11-3	.	TRBJ2-7	CASSQGLEQYF	TGTGCCAGTAGTCAGGGCTTGGAGCAGTACTTC
.	TRBV15	TRBD2	TRBJ2-1	CATKSGGSYNEQFF	TGTGCCACCAAAAGCGGGGGCTCCTACAATGAGCAGTTCTTC
.	TRBV19	TRBD2	TRBJ2-3	CASSIRTSFSDTQYF	TGTGCCAGTAGTATAAGGACTAGCTTCTCAGATACGCAGTATTTT
.	TRBV2	.	TRBJ2-7	CASSGDYEQYF	TGTGCCAGCAGTGGAGACTACGAGCAGTACTTC
.	TRBV11-2	.	TRBJ2-5	CASSQLQSPGHQETQYF	TGTGCCAGCAGCCAACTTCAGAGCCCGGGACATCAAGAGACCCAGTACTTC
.	TRBV5-1	.	TRBJ2-5	CASSLAGETQYF	TGCGCCAGCAGCTTGGCGGGAGAGACCCAGTACTTC
.	TRBV11-2	TRBD1	TRBJ2-7	CASSVGQAGAYEQYF	TGTGCCAGCAGCGTGGGACAGGCAGGGGCCTACGAGCAGTACTTC